Sequencing of this T cell receptor (beta chain) was carried out in a study of blood T cell repertoires in COVID-19. Looking at the study overall: Samples representing acute and convalescent COVID-19 were sourced from the United States, Italy and Spain. PBMCs, B-cell-depleted T cells, or T cells provided the cDNA or gDNA that made up the material.

Study processing details: Estimation of nucleated cell counts relied on the amplification of reference gene primers. Method: immunoSEQ multiplex PCR; TCRdb's copy keeps in-frame clones and lacks some. The DNA gave D and trimming, while V, J and clone size come from that table. This table has about 190,000 clones, about 80% appearing once. This CDR3 comprises 16 residues. Germline V gene lookup returns CDR1 SGHTA and CDR2 FQGNSA. The V gene lost 0 bases and the J gene lost 1 base, with 9 bases spanning the gap. The chain couples TRBV7-2 to TRBJ2-2; D remains ambiguous. The sequence was obtained from an older woman with acute or convalescent COVID-19. The sequenced material came from peripheral blood. CDR3 nucleotides: TGTGCCAGCAGCTTAGCCCCTCTAGGGAACACCGGGGAGCTGTTTTTT. Its translation: CASSLAPLGNTGELFF.